This T cell receptor beta chain was profiled in a study of CD8+ T cells in alopecia areata. In the study overall: Treated patients took oral tofacitinib at 5 to 10 mg twice daily. Study-wide points: Mouse data revealed clearer TCR sharing than patient data did, a gap possibly tied to HLA.

RNA extraction and reverse transcription yielded cDNA as sequencing template. Produced via immunoSEQ multiplex PCR; TCRdb's table is partial and in-frame only. The sample carries fewer than 200,000 clones, 59% recorded once. A word on this clone: The target antigen is unknown.

Germline V gene data show CDR1 as SQVTM and CDR2 as ANQGSEA. The CDR3 is made up of 13 amino acids. Between the trimmed V and J ends, which lost 5 bases and 2 bases, there was a span of 13 bases. This clonotype was obtained from a human donor with alopecia areata. The sample was CD4+ T cells sorted from blood, taken at week 0. V usage is TRBV29-1 and J usage is TRBJ2-7; no clear D gene. The CDR3 region is CSVSPEKTYEQYF. CDR3 DNA: TGCAGCGTTTCCCCAGAAAAAACCTACGAGCAGTACTTC.